Below are 13 T cell receptor beta chains sequenced from a single sample in a study of T cell responses to AZD1222 COVID-19 vaccine. Some clones are missing from TCRdb's copy, which holds only in-frame ones; the method was immunoSEQ multiplex PCR. The sample carries fewer than 150,000 clones, about 88% recorded once. The sequences come from peripheral blood, collected 28 days after the second AZD1222 dose. The receptors derive from an adult who received the AZD1222 COVID-19 vaccine.

The gene calls are TRBV2 and TRBJ2-7; the match to TRBD2 covers 7 bases. Germline loops: CDR1 SNHLY, CDR2 FYNNEI. The CDR3 extends over 11 amino acids. Unmatched junction bases numbered 0, after V lost 8 bases and J lost 2 bases. CDR3 DNA sequence: TGTGCCAGCGGACTAGCCTACGAGCAGTACTTC. The encoded protein is CASGLAYEQYF.

A note on this clone: The identical CDR3 is also encoded by other nucleotide sequences in the sample. Here the CDR3 DNA reads TGTGCCAGTAGTACCGACAGAGAAGAGACCCAGTACTTC. It is translated as CASSTDREETQYF. J is TRBJ2-5 and V is TRBV19, with D tentatively TRBD1 (5 bases). CDR3 length equals 13 residues. V lost 4 bases and J lost 3, with 9 bases in between. Germline CDR1 reads LNHDA; CDR2 reads SQIVND (reference sequence).

The J gene is TRBJ1-1, the V gene TRBV6-2 or TRBV6-3; a possible D gene is TRBD1 (5 bases). CDR1 MNHEY and CDR2 SVGEGT come from the germline V gene. The V and J ends lost 5 bases and 0 bases respectively, with 13 bases between them. The CDR3 has 15 amino acids. CDR3 amino acids: CASSPVGDVNTEAFF. In DNA form, the CDR3 reads TGTGCCAGCAGTCCCGTGGGGGACGTGAACACTGAAGCTTTCTTT.

Comment on this clone: One end of the junction is discordant with germline, which a read error may explain. The chain links TRBV20-1 to TRBJ1-1; 8 bases line up with TRBD1. This CDR3 comprises 9 residues. Germline assignment: CDR1 DFQATT and CDR2 SNEGSKA (reference sequence). For the CDR3, the DNA is TGCAGTGCCTACACACAGGGGGGCTTT. Protein sequence: CSAYTQGGF.

This clone was detected only a few times. The CDR3 region has the DNA TGTGCCAGCCATGCCAATTATGACAGGGGGGCCTACGAGCAGTACTTC. Protein sequence: CASHANYDRGAYEQYF. J is TRBJ2-7 and V is TRBV12-1; the table's D call, TRBD1, has no DNA check behind it. TRBV12-1 is a listed pseudogene. The length of the CDR3 is 16 residues.

The chain combines TRBV28 with TRBJ2-7, with D tentatively TRBD1 or TRBD2 (5 bases each). V was pared by 5 bases and J by 4 bases, with 15 bases between. CDR1 is MDHEN, CDR2 SYDVKM, per germline. The CDR3 is made up of 14 amino acids. The CDR3 reads CASSPPGTNYEQYF. CDR3 bases: TGTGCCAGCAGTCCGCCGGGGACCAATTACGAGCAGTACTTC.

Worth noting for this clone: The same CDR3 arises from other DNA sequences in this sample as well. The rearrangement joins TRBV29-1 to TRBJ1-1; a weak D match, TRBD1 (6 bases). Trimming took off 4 bases at V and 2 bases at J, with 14 bases between the two ends. The CDR3 spans 14 residues. Germline loops: CDR1 SQVTM, CDR2 ANQGSEA. CDR3 in amino acids: CSVVRGDGNTEAFF. The CDR3 DNA reads TGCAGCGTTGTGAGGGGGGATGGAAACACTGAAGCTTTCTTT.

The rearrangement joins TRBV18 to TRBJ2-5; D call uncertain. The V gene's germline CDR1 is KGHSH and CDR2 LQKENI. The CDR3 runs 13 residues. V shed 4 bases and J shed 1 base, with 7 bases lying between them. CDR3 residues: CASSQAIQETQYF. In DNA, the CDR3 is TGTGCCAGCTCACAGGCAATCCAAGAGACCCAGTACTTC. Complete variable domain (other parts from reference TRBV18 and TRBJ2-5): NAGVMQNPRHLVRRRGQEARLRCSPMKGHSHVYWYRQLPEEGLKFMVYLQKENIIDESGMPKERFSAEFPKEGPSILRIQQVVRGDSAAYFCASSQAIQETQYFGPGTRLLVL.

The V gene is TRBV11-2, the J gene TRBJ2-1; 7 bases are a match to TRBD2. With 6 bases clipped from V and 8 bases from J, the junction kept 10 bases outside the gene matches. CDR3 length: 14 amino acids. Germline V gene lookup returns CDR1 SGHAT and CDR2 FQNNGV. Here the CDR3 DNA reads TGTGCCAGCAGTATCACCGGGAGGAACGATGAGCAGTTCTTC. Translated: CASSITGRNDEQFF.

J is TRBJ1-2 and V is TRBV5-1; D uncertain. This CDR3 spans 13 amino acids. Trimming took 5 bases from V and 2 from J, leaving 10 bases between them. CDR1 SGHRS and CDR2 YFSETQ come from the germline V gene. This CDR3 reads CASRQGRNYGYTF. CDR3 bases: TGCGCCAGCAGGCAAGGACGGAACTATGGCTACACCTTC.

This CDR3 is CATRAFTDTQYF. CDR3 DNA: TGTGCCACCAGGGCCTTCACAGATACGCAGTATTTT. This chain connects TRBV12-3 or TRBV12-4 to TRBJ2-3; possibly TRBD1 for D (5 bases). This CDR3 is built from 12 residues. V was clipped by 10 bases and J by 2 bases, with 10 bases between them.

The chain joins TRBV6-5 to TRBJ2-3; TRBD1 is a possible D gene (6 bases). V was pared by 6 bases and J by 1 base, with 8 bases between. The V gene's germline CDR1 is MNHEY and CDR2 SVGAGI. This CDR3 spans 13 amino acids. CDR3 protein: CASRRQGTDTQYF. The CDR3 DNA follows: TGTGCCAGCAGACGACAGGGCACAGATACGCAGTATTTT.

This sequence joins TRBV9 and TRBJ2-5; TRBD1 aligns across 9 bases. V gave up 1 base and J gave up 4 bases; unmatched junction bases: 2. Germline V gene lookup returns CDR1 SGDLS and CDR2 YYNGEE. This CDR3 has 14 residues. CDR3 sequence: CASSVTGGRETQYF. The CDR3 DNA follows: TGTGCCAGCAGCGTAACAGGGGGCCGAGAGACCCAGTACTTC.